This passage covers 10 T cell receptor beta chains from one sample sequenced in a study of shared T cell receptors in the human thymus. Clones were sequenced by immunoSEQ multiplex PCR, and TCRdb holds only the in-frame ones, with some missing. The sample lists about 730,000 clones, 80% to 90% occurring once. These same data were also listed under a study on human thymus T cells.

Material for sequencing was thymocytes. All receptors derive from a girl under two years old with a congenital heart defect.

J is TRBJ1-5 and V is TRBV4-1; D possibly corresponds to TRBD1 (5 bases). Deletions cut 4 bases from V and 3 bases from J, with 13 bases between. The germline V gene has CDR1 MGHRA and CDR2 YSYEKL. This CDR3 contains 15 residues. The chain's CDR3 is CASSLLRDSNQPQHF. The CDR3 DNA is TGCGCCAGCAGCCTACTCCGGGACTCCAATCAGCCCCAGCATTTT.

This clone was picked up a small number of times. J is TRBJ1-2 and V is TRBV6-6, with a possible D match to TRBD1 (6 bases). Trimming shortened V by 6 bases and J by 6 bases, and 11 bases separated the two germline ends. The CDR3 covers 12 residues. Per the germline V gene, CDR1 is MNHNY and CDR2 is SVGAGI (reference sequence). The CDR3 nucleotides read TGTGCCAGCAGGATCGGACAGAATGGCTACACCTTC. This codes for CASRIGQNGYTF.

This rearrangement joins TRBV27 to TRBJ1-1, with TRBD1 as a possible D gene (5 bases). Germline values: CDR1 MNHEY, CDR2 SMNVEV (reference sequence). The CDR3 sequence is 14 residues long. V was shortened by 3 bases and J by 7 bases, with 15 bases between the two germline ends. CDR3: CASSLRGVGIEAFF. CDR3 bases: TGTGCCAGCAGTTTGCGGGGGGTCGGGATTGAAGCTTTCTTT.

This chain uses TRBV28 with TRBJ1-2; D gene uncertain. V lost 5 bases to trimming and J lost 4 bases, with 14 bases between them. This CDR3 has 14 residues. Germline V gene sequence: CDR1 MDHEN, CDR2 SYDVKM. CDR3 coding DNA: TGTGCCAGCAGTACTGAGGGAGCCACCTATGGCTACACCTTC. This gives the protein CASSTEGATYGYTF.

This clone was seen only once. CDR3 coding DNA: TGTGCCAGCGGCCAACTTCGGGGCGAGCAGTACTTC. Its translation: CASGQLRGEQYF. This chain connects TRBV6-1 to TRBJ2-7, with D possibly being TRBD2 (5 bases). With 8 bases removed from V and 6 bases from J, the gap between germline ends came to 14 bases. The CDR3 is 12 residues long. The germline V gene has CDR1 MNHNS and CDR2 SASEGT.

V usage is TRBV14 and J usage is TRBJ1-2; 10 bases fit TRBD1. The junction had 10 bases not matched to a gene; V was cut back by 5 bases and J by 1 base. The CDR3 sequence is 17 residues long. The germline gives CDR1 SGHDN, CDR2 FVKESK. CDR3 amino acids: CASSMRDRGELNYGYTF. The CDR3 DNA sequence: TGTGCCAGCAGCATGCGGGACAGGGGAGAACTTAACTATGGCTACACCTTC.

Here the CDR3 reads CASSLAVGEAKVGTNEKLFF. CDR3 coding DNA: TGTGCCAGCAGCTTAGCGGTGGGGGAGGCCAAAGTTGGAACTAATGAAAAACTGTTTTTT. The rearrangement uses TRBV7-2 and TRBJ1-4; tentatively, D is TRBD1 (5 bases). Germline V gene lookup returns CDR1 SGHTA and CDR2 FQGNSA. CDR3 length: 20 amino acids. Deletions cut 0 bases from V and 1 base from J, with 21 bases between.

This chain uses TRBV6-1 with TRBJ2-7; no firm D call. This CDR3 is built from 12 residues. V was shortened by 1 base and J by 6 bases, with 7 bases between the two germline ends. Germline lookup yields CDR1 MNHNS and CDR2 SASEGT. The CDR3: CASSEVTGEQYF. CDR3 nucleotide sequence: TGTGCCAGCAGTGAAGTTACGGGCGAGCAGTACTTC.

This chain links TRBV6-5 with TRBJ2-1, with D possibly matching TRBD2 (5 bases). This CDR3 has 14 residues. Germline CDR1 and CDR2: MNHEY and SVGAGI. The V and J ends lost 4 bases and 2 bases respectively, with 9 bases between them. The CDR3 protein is CASSFSGTYNEQFF. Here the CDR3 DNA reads TGTGCCAGCAGTTTTTCCGGGACCTACAATGAGCAGTTCTTC.

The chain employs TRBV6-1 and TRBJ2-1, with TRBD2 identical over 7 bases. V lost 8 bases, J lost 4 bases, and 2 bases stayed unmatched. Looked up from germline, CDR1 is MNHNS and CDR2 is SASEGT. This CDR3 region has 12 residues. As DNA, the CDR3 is TGTGCCAGCGCTAGCGGATACAATGAGCAGTTCTTC. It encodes CASASGYNEQFF.